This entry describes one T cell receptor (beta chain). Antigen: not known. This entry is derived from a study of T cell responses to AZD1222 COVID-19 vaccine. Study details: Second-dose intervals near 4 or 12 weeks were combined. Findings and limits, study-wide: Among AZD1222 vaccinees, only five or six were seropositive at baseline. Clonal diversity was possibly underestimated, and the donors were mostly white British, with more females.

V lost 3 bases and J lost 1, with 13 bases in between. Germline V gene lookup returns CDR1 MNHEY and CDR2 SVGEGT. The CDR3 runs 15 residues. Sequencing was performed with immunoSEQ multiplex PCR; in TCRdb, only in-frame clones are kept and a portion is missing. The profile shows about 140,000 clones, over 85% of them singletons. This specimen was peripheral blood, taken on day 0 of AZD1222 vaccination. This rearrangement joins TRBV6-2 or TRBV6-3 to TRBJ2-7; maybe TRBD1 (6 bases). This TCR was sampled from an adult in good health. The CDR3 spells CASSYLQGSSYEQYF. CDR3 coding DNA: TGTGCCAGCAGTTATCTGCAGGGGTCTTCCTACGAGCAGTACTTC.